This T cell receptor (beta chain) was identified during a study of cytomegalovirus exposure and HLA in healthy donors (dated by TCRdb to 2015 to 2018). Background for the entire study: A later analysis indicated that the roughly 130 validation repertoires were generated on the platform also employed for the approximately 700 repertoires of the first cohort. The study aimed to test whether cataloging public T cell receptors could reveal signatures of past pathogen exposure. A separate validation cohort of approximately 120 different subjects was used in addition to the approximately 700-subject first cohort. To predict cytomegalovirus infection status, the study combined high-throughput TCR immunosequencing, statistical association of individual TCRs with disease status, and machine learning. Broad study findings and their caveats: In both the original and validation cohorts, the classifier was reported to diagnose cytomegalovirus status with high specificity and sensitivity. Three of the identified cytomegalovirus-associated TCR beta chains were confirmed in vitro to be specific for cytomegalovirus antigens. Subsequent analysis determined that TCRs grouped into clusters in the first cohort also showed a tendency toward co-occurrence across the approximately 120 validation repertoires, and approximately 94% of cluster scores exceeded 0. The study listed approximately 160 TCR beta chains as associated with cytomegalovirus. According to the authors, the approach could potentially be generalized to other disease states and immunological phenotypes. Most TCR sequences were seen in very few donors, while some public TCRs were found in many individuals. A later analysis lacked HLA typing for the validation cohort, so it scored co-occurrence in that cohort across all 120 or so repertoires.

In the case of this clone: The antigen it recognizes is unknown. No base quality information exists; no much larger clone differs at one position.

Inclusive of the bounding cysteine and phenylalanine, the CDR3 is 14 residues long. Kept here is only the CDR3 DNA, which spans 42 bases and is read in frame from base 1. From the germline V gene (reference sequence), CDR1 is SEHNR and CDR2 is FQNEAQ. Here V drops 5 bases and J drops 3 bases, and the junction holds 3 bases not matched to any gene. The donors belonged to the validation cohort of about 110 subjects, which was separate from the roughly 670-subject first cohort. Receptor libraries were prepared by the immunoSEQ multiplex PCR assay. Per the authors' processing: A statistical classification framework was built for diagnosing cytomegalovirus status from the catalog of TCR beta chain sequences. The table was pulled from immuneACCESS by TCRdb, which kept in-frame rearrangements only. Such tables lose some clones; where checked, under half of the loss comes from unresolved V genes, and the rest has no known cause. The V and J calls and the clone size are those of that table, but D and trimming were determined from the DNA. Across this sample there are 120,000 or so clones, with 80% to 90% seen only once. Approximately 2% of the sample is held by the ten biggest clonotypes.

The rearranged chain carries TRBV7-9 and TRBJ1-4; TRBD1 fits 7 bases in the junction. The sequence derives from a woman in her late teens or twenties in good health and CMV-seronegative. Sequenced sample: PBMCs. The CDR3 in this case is CASSPTGSNEKLFF. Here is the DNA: TGTGCCAGCAGCCCGACAGGGTCTAATGAAAAACTGTTTTTT.